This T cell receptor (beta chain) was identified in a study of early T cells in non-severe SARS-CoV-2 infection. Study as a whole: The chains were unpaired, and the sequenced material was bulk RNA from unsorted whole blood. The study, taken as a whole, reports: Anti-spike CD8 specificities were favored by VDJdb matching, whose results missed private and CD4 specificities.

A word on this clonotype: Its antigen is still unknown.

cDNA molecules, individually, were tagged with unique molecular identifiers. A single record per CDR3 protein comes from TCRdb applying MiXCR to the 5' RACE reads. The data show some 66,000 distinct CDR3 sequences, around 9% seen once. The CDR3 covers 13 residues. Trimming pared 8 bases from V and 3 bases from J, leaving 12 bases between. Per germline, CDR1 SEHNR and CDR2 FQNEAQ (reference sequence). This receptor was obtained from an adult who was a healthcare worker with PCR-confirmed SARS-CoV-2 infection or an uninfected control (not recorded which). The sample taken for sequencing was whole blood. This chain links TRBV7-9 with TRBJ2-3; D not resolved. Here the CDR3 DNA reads TGTGCCAGCCTTAGTCATGGGACAGATACGCAGTATTTT. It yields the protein CASLSHGTDTQYF.